Each of the 23 T cell receptor beta chains below was sequenced from the same sample in a study of T cell responses to AZD1222 COVID-19 vaccine. This table comes from immunoSEQ multiplex PCR, and its TCRdb copy is limited to in-frame clones, with some not included. The sample lists around 130,000 clones, around 83% occurring once. The sequenced sample was peripheral blood, obtained on day 0 of AZD1222 vaccination. The source is an adult in good health.

This sequence joins TRBV28 and TRBJ2-1; D could derive from TRBD1 or TRBD2 (6 bases each). The CDR3 is 15 residues long. V shed 6 bases and J shed 4 bases, with 16 bases lying between them. Germline CDR1 MDHEN, CDR2 SYDVKM. The CDR3, as DNA: TGTGCCAGCAGCCGGGCGGGACACCGATACAATGAGCAGTTCTTC. Translation gives CASSRAGHRYNEQFF.

This chain joins TRBV18 and TRBJ1-5; TRBD1 agrees at 7 bases. The germline V gene encodes CDR1 KGHSH and CDR2 LQKENI. After removal of 6 bases from V and 6 bases from J, the junction contained 23 bases not matched to a gene. The CDR3 spans 19 residues. The CDR3 loop is CASSITNISPGQSSQPQHF. CDR3 DNA: TGTGCCAGCTCGATAACGAACATTTCGCCGGGACAGTCGAGTCAGCCCCAGCATTTT.

The chain employs TRBV5-1 and TRBJ1-3; possible D gene TRBD1, 5 bases. Germline lookup yields CDR1 SGHRS and CDR2 YFSETQ. The CDR3 totals 16 residues. Trimming removed 4 bases at V and 10 bases at J, with 24 bases between. In DNA form, the CDR3 reads TGCGCCAGCAGCCCAGAAACGGGACTCCAGACGGGGACCATATATTTT. Its protein is CASSPETGLQTGTIYF.

As DNA, the CDR3 is TGCAGCGTTGAAGATCTGACCCGGGGGGGCAATGAGCAGTTCTTC. This encodes CSVEDLTRGGNEQFF. The V call is TRBV29-1, the J call TRBJ2-1; 8 bases line up with TRBD2. Germline values: CDR1 SQVTM, CDR2 ANQGSEA. The CDR3 contains 15 residues. V was pared by 0 bases and J by 6 bases, with 7 bases of the junction left unmatched.

V gene TRBV2 combines with J gene TRBJ1-3; a possible D gene is TRBD1 (6 bases). The germline V gene encodes CDR1 SNHLY and CDR2 FYNNEI. The CDR3 covers 15 residues. Trimming removed 7 bases from V and 4 bases from J, with 17 bases in between. CDR3 sequence: CASTRSGAAGNTIYF. DNA for the CDR3: TGTGCCAGCACCAGGTCGGGGGCTGCAGGAAACACCATATATTTT. Using reference TRBV2 and TRBJ1-3 for the parts outside the CDR3, the full variable domain is EPEVTQTPSHQVTQMGQEVILRCVPISNHLYFYWYRQILGQKVEFLVSFYNNEISEKSEIFDDQFSVERPDGSNFTLKIRSTKLEDSAMYFCASTRSGAAGNTIYFGEGSWLTVV.

This clone was observed a few times. The chain recombines TRBV19 with TRBJ2-7; 8 bases agree with TRBD1. CDR1 LNHDA and CDR2 SQIVND come from the germline V gene (reference sequence). CDR3 size: 15 residues. V trimming: 5 bases; J trimming: 3 bases; junction bases outside the gene matches: 9. For the CDR3, the DNA is TGTGCCAGTAGTCCAACAGGGGGGCTGGTCTACGAGCAGTACTTC. As protein: CASSPTGGLVYEQYF.

The chain employs TRBV19 and TRBJ2-3, with 9 bases that match TRBD1. Germline lookup yields CDR1 LNHDA and CDR2 SQIVND (reference sequence). V dropped 9 bases and J dropped 1; count of bases not matched to a gene: 5. This CDR3 is built from 14 residues. The chain's CDR3 is CASRDRAGTDTQYF. The CDR3 DNA is TGTGCCAGCCGGGACAGGGCGGGCACAGATACGCAGTATTTT. The whole variable domain, remainder taken from reference TRBV19 and TRBJ2-3, is DGGITQSPKYLFRKEGQNVTLSCEQNLNHDAMYWYRQDPGQGLRLIYYSQIVNDFQKGDIAEGYSVSREKKESFPLTVTSAQKNPTAFYLCASRDRAGTDTQYFGPGTRLTVL.

This chain connects TRBV4-3 to TRBJ2-7; the D call may be TRBD1 or TRBD2 (5 bases each). Between the trimmed V and J ends, which lost 0 bases and 3 bases, there was a span of 9 bases. Germline CDR1 is LGHNA and CDR2 is YSLEER. The CDR3 is made up of 14 amino acids. The CDR3 reads CASSQDGGIYEQYF. As DNA, the CDR3 is TGCGCCAGCAGCCAAGATGGGGGAATCTACGAGCAGTACTTC.

The chain is built from TRBV7-2 and TRBJ2-3; 8 nucleotides align to TRBD1. This CDR3 has 15 residues. Germline lookup yields CDR1 SGHTA and CDR2 FQGNSA. The J segment lost 2 bases and the V segment lost 3 bases, leaving 4 bases of the junction unmatched. The CDR3 region is CASSLGQVDTDTQYF. Here the CDR3 DNA reads TGTGCCAGCAGCTTGGGACAGGTGGACACAGATACGCAGTATTTT.

This sequence joins TRBV11-2 and TRBJ2-1, with D possibly TRBD2 on 6 matching bases. The CDR3 length is 16 residues. V lost 0 bases, J lost 1 base, and 10 bases lay in between. Looked up from germline, CDR1 is SGHAT and CDR2 is FQNNGV. CDR3 region: CASSLDVAGSYNEQFF. CDR3 DNA: TGTGCCAGCAGCTTAGACGTTGCGGGGTCCTACAATGAGCAGTTCTTC.

The genes are TRBV7-2 and TRBJ1-6; a possible D gene is TRBD1 (5 bases). With 5 bases removed from V and 5 bases from J, the gap between germline ends came to 13 bases. CDR1 is SGHTA, CDR2 FQGNSA, per germline. The CDR3 runs 15 residues. The CDR3 is CASSQSGANNSPLHF. In DNA, the CDR3 is TGTGCCAGCAGCCAATCCGGGGCTAATAATTCACCCCTCCACTTT.

The chain employs TRBV6-5 and TRBJ2-7; 7 nucleotides align to TRBD1. The CDR3 covers 13 residues. CDR1 is MNHEY, CDR2 SVGAGI, per germline. V gave up 6 bases and J gave up 3 bases; unmatched junction bases: 5. CDR3 nucleotide sequence: TGTGCCAGCAGCTCCGGGACAGACTACGAGCAGTACTTC. This sequence encodes CASSSGTDYEQYF.

The chain employs TRBV7-9 and TRBJ1-4; D may be TRBD1 (6 bases). The length of the CDR3 is 15 residues. V was pared by 5 bases and J by 7 bases, with 17 bases between. From germline, CDR1 is SEHNR and CDR2 FQNEAQ (reference sequence). The CDR3, as DNA: TGTGCCAGCAGCGTTGGATTACAGGGTAGTGAAAAACTGTTTTTT. Protein: CASSVGLQGSEKLFF.

V usage is TRBV3-1 (or the pseudogene TRBV3-2) and J usage is TRBJ2-7, with a tentative D call TRBD1 (6 bases). There are 13 residues in the CDR3. The V and J ends lost 1 base and 7 bases respectively, with 11 bases between them. The germline CDR1 and CDR2 sequences are LGHDT and YNNKEL (reference sequence). This CDR3 is CASSQGQGQEQYF. The CDR3 DNA sequence: TGTGCCAGCAGCCAAGGCCAGGGGCAAGAGCAGTACTTC.

The chain has TRBV29-1 and TRBJ2-5; D might be TRBD1 or TRBD2, each matching 5 bases. Trimming stripped 4 bases from V and 3 bases from J, with 9 bases between. The CDR3 contains 12 residues. The germline V gene has CDR1 SQVTM and CDR2 ANQGSEA. CDR3 bases: TGCAGCGTTGCCGGGACCGAAGAGACCCAGTACTTC. Translated, it gives CSVAGTEETQYF.

The rearrangement uses TRBV18 and TRBJ2-2, with 8 bases aligning to TRBD1. CDR1 KGHSH and CDR2 LQKENI come from the germline V gene. This CDR3 is 15 amino acids long. The junction had 7 bases not matched to a gene; V was cut back by 3 bases and J by 7 bases. For the CDR3, the DNA is TGTGCCAGCTCACCGGGTGCAGGGGGCCACGGGGAGCTGTTTTTT. Amino acid sequence: CASSPGAGGHGELFF.

The V gene is TRBV27, the J gene TRBJ2-3; 14 positions match TRBD2. V dropped 6 bases and J dropped 5; count of bases not matched to a gene: 7. Germline V gives CDR1 MNHEY, CDR2 SMNVEV (reference sequence). CDR3 size: 16 residues. CDR3 loop: CASSRLAGGPGDTQYF. Written as DNA, the CDR3 is TGTGCCAGCAGCCGACTAGCGGGAGGGCCGGGAGATACGCAGTATTTT.

This chain uses TRBV28 with TRBJ1-2; D is unclear. The ends were cut back, 2 bases at V and 1 base at J, with 11 bases in the middle. This CDR3 contains 15 residues. The V gene's germline CDR1 is MDHEN and CDR2 SYDVKM. CDR3 amino acids: CASSLTDNFNYGYTF. CDR3 in DNA: TGTGCCAGCAGTTTAACCGACAACTTTAACTATGGCTACACCTTC.

This chain uses TRBV6-5 with TRBJ2-7; 8 bases are shared with TRBD1. The CDR3 loop spans 16 amino acids. Per germline, CDR1 MNHEY and CDR2 SVGAGI. The V gene end was trimmed by 0 bases and the J gene end by 3 bases; junction bases not matched to a gene: 7. The CDR3 DNA sequence: TGTGCCAGCAGTTACTCCGCGGGACAGGTAAACTACGAGCAGTACTTC. Translating it yields CASSYSAGQVNYEQYF.

The V gene is TRBV6-2 or TRBV6-3, the J gene TRBJ1-4; no reliable D call. Germline V gene data show CDR1 as MNHEY and CDR2 as SVGEGT. This CDR3 spans 14 amino acids. Trimming took off 4 bases at V and 2 bases at J, with 8 bases between the two ends. In DNA, the CDR3 is TGTGCCAGCAGTTCTGGAGCCACTAATGAAAAACTGTTTTTT. Protein sequence: CASSSGATNEKLFF.

The chain couples TRBV10-3 to TRBJ1-2; 9 bases are shared with TRBD1. With V trimmed by 3 bases and J by 3 bases, 23 bases remained unmatched. The CDR3 extends over 21 amino acids. In germline, CDR1 is ENHRY, CDR2 SYGVKD. DNA for the CDR3: TGTGCCATCAGTGAACCCAGGTTGAAGTGGACAGGGGAGGGGAAAGACTATGGCTACACCTTC. Amino acid sequence: CAISEPRLKWTGEGKDYGYTF.

This clone was counted only a few times. The V gene is TRBV23-1, the J gene TRBJ1-2, with D possibly TRBD1 on 5 matching bases. TRBV23-1 is sorted into the ORF group, with uncertain function. Between the trimmed V and J ends, which lost 6 bases and 4 bases, there was a span of 24 bases. The CDR3 has 17 amino acids. In DNA, the CDR3 is TGCGCCAGCAGCCACAACACCCCCAGGGAGGAAGTCTATGGCTACACCTTC. Translation gives CASSHNTPREEVYGYTF.

The chain recombines TRBV5-8 with TRBJ1-1; TRBD1 agrees at 9 bases. CDR3 size: 13 residues. Germline-derived CDR1 and CDR2 are SGHTS and YDEGEE. Trimming took 4 bases from V and 4 from J; bases not matched to a gene: 2. The chain's CDR3 is CASSRDRATEAFF. CDR3 coding DNA: TGTGCCAGCAGCCGGGACAGGGCCACTGAAGCTTTCTTT.